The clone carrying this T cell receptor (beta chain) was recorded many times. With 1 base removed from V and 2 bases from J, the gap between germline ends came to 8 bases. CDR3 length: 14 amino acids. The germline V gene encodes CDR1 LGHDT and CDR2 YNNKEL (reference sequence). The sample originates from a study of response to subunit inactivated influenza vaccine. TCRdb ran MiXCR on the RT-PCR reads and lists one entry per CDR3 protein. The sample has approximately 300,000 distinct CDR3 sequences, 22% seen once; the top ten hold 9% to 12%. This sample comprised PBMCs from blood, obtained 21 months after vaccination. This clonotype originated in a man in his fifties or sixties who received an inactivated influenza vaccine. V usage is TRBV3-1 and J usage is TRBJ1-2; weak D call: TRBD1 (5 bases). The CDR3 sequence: CASSQGAGNYGYTF. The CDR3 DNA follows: TGTGCCAGCAGCCAAGGGGCAGGGAACTATGGCTACACCTTC.